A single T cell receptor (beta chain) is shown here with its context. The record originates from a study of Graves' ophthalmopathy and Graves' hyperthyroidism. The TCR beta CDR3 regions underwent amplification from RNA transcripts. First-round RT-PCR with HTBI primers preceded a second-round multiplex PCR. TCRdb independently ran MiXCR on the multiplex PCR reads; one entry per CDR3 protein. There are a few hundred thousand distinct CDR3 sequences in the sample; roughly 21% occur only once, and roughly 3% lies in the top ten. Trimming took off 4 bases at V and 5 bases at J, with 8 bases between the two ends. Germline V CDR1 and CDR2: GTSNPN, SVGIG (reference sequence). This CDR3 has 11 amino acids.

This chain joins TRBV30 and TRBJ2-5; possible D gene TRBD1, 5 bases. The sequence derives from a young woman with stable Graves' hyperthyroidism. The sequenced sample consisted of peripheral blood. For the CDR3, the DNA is TGTGCCTGGACAGGGTTTGAGACCCAGTACTTC. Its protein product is CAWTGFETQYF.